This T cell receptor (beta chain) was captured in a study of control samples from healthy donors and cancer patients. Sequencing used immunoSEQ multiplex PCR; TCRdb keeps in-frame clones, though not all of them. The data hold approximately 150,000 clones, with 88% observed a single time. Germline CDR1 and CDR2: SGHVS and FQNEAQ. CDR3 length: 13 residues. V was trimmed by 5 bases and J by 2 bases, leaving 9 bases between them. The chain couples TRBV7-8 to TRBJ1-1; D is unresolved. Sequenced: blood. The clonotype comes from a man aged 18 to 30 in good health. CDR3 nucleotides: TGTGCCAGCAGCAGTGGAAGAAACACTGAAGCTTTCTTT. Amino acid sequence: CASSSGRNTEAFF.